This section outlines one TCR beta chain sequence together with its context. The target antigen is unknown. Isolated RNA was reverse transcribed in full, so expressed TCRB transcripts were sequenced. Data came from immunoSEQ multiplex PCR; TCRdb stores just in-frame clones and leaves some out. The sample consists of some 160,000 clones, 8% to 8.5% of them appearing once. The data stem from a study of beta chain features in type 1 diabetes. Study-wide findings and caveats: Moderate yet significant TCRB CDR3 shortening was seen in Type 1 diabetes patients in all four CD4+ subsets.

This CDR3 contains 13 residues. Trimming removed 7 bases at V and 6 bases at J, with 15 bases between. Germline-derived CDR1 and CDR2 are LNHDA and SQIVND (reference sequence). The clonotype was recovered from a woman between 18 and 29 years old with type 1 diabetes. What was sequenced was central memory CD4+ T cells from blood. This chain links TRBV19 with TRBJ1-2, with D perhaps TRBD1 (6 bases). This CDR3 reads CASTLDRRNGYTF. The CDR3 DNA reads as TGTGCCAGTACACTTGACAGGCGAAATGGCTACACCTTC.